These 32 T cell receptor beta chains were all obtained from the same sample, sequenced in a study of cytomegalovirus exposure and HLA in healthy donors (dated by TCRdb to the late 2010s). Libraries were prepared through the immunoSEQ multiplex PCR assay. For the multiplex PCR, a mixture combining 60 forward primers for TCR Vbeta segments and 13 reverse primers for TCR Jbeta segments was used. Here the immuneACCESS table is served through TCRdb, limited to in-frame sequences with V and J called. Missing clones are a known gap in these copies; in checked studies unresolved V genes cover under half, and the rest lacks a known reason. This sample holds about 210,000 clones; about four fifths were observed only once. Jointly, the top ten make up about a tenth of the sample. Sequencing was done on a sample of PBMCs. The receptors stem from a woman in her forties or fifties in good health and CMV-seropositive.

The chain combines TRBV14 with TRBJ1-5; 8 bases fit TRBD1. This CDR3 has 15 residues. Germline V gene sequence: CDR1 SGHDN, CDR2 FVKESK. Losses at the gene ends were 6 bases for V and 4 bases for J; bases not matched to a gene: 8. The CDR3 DNA sequence: TGTGCCAGCAGTGCAGGGGGCCTAGGTAATCAGCCCCAGCATTTT. Its translation: CASSAGGLGNQPQHF. Together with reference TRBV14 and TRBJ1-5, the CDR3 gives the full variable domain: EAGVTQFPSHSVIEKGQTVTLRCDPISGHDNLYWYRRVMGKEIKFLLHFVKESKQDESGMPNNRFLAERTGGTYSTLKVQPAELEDSGVYFCASSAGGLGNQPQHFGDGTRLSIL.

The rearrangement links TRBV6-4 to TRBJ1-2; 7 bases line up with TRBD1. V gave up 4 bases and J gave up 4 bases; unmatched junction bases: 3. The length of the CDR3 is 13 residues. Germline V CDR1 and CDR2: MRHNA, SNTAGT. The CDR3: CASSAQGSYGYTF. In DNA, the CDR3 is TGTGCCAGCAGTGCACAGGGGAGCTATGGCTACACCTTC.

The rearrangement links TRBV28 to TRBJ1-1; no clear D. CDR1 and CDR2 from the germline V gene are MDHEN and SYDVKM. The CDR3 has 15 amino acids. V was pared by 4 bases and J by 4 bases, with 16 bases between. DNA of the CDR3: TGTGCCAGCAGTTCGAATTCCCGCGGAAGCACTGAAGCTTTCTTT. Its translation is CASSSNSRGSTEAFF.

The V call is TRBV19, the J call TRBJ1-1, with D possibly TRBD1 on 6 matching bases. CDR3 length: 13 amino acids. V gave up 5 bases and J gave up 3 bases, with 10 bases separating them. Looked up from germline, CDR1 is LNHDA and CDR2 is SQIVND (reference sequence). In DNA, the CDR3 is TGTGCCAGTAGTCCACAGGGCCACACTGAAGCTTTCTTT. This encodes CASSPQGHTEAFF.

The chain has TRBV7-2 and TRBJ2-5; 15 bases are shared with TRBD2. The V gene's germline CDR1 is SGHTA and CDR2 FQGNSA. The trim removed 5 bases at V and 14 bases at J, leaving 9 bases unmatched. CDR3 length equals 14 residues. The DNA for the CDR3 is TGTGCCAGCAGCCACGGACTAGCGGGGGGGGCCTCATACTTC. This gives the protein CASSHGLAGGASYF. The full variable domain, its missing parts supplied by reference TRBV7-2 and TRBJ2-5, is GAGVSQSPSNKVTEKGKDVELRCDPISGHTALYWYRQSLGQGLEFLIYFQGNSAPDKSGLPSDRFSAERTGGSVSTLTIQRTQQEDSAVYLCASSHGLAGGASYFGPGTRLLVL.

The chain couples TRBV18 to TRBJ1-2, with 8 bases fitting TRBD1. Trimming cost V 3 bases and J 0 bases; bases outside gene matches: 6. CDR1 KGHSH and CDR2 LQKENI come from the germline V gene. This CDR3 contains 16 residues. The CDR3 coding sequence is TGTGCCAGCTCACCCGGACAGGGATTAGCTAACTATGGCTACACCTTC. It specifies CASSPGQGLANYGYTF.

The chain has TRBV9 and TRBJ2-3; D might be TRBD1 (6 bases). The ends were cut back, 3 bases at V and 2 bases at J, with 7 bases in the middle. This CDR3 spans 13 amino acids. CDR1 SGDLS and CDR2 YYNGEE come from the germline V gene. CDR3 DNA sequence: TGTGCCAGCAGCGGGGACATCACAGATACGCAGTATTTT. Its protein product is CASSGDITDTQYF.

This clone has only a few counts. The V gene is TRBV5-6, the J gene TRBJ1-1, with D possibly TRBD1 on 5 matching bases. V was clipped by 5 bases and J by 3 bases, with 14 bases between them. The CDR3 consists of 14 residues. Germline values: CDR1 SGHDT, CDR2 YYEEEE. The CDR3 protein is CASREYQGYTEAFF. For the CDR3, the DNA is TGTGCCAGCAGGGAATATCAGGGTTACACTGAAGCTTTCTTT.

The chain has TRBV9 and TRBJ1-2; TRBD1 aligns across 10 bases. CDR3 length equals 15 residues. Germline loops: CDR1 SGDLS, CDR2 YYNGEE. V trimming: 4 bases; J trimming: 5 bases; junction bases outside the gene matches: 8. The CDR3 nucleotides are TGTGCCAGCAGCCCCTCGACAGGGGGCGTTTATGGCTACACCTTC. Translating gives CASSPSTGGVYGYTF.

This clone has a single count. The rearrangement joins TRBV19 to TRBJ1-6; 9 bases agree with TRBD1. CDR3 length equals 13 residues. Unmatched junction bases numbered 6, after V lost 8 bases and J lost 10 bases. Germline V gene data show CDR1 as LNHDA and CDR2 as SQIVND (reference sequence). The CDR3 DNA is TGTGCCAGTCGCGGGACAGGGACGTCACCCCTCCACTTT. It translates to CASRGTGTSPLHF.

The gene calls are TRBV29-1 and TRBJ1-1; possible D gene TRBD1, 6 bases. V was shortened by 8 bases and J by 2 bases, with 12 bases between the two germline ends. This CDR3 is 12 amino acids long. Germline V gene lookup returns CDR1 SQVTM and CDR2 ANQGSEA. CDR3 nucleotides: TGCAGCAACGACAGGAAAAACACTGAAGCTTTCTTT. Its translation is CSNDRKNTEAFF.

The rearrangement links TRBV7-6 to TRBJ1-4; TRBD1 matches 10 bases. This CDR3 has 14 residues. The ends lost 3 bases at V and 7 bases at J; junction bases unmatched: 2. CDR1 is SGHVS and CDR2 is FNYEAQ in the germline V gene. The CDR3 region is CASSFGTGVEKLFF. DNA for the CDR3: TGTGCCAGCAGCTTCGGGACAGGGGTTGAAAAACTGTTTTTT.

The chain is built from TRBV7-3 and TRBJ2-3, with D uncertain. V lost 0 bases and J lost 0, with 19 bases in between. From germline, CDR1 is SGHTA and CDR2 FQGTGA. The CDR3 has 19 residues. This CDR3 is CASSLTHRFLISSTDTQYF. The DNA for the CDR3 is TGTGCCAGCAGCTTAACCCATCGTTTCCTTATTAGCAGCACAGATACGCAGTATTTT.

This clone was found once. The chain carries TRBV9 and TRBJ1-2; 8 bases are shared with TRBD1. Germline V lookup: CDR1 SGDLS, CDR2 YYNGEE. With 4 bases clipped from V and 4 bases from J, the junction kept 3 bases outside the gene matches. The CDR3 extends over 13 amino acids. Written as DNA, the CDR3 is TGTGCCAGCAGCCCAGGGGGCAGCTATGGCTACACCTTC. It codes for CASSPGGSYGYTF.

The rearrangement uses TRBV19 and TRBJ2-5; no firm D call. The length of the CDR3 is 12 residues. Germline CDR1 reads LNHDA; CDR2 reads SQIVND (reference sequence). With 4 bases removed from V and 4 bases from J, the gap between germline ends came to 7 bases. CDR3 protein: CASSTSSETQYF. The CDR3 DNA reads TGTGCCAGTAGTACGTCTTCAGAGACCCAGTACTTC.

This clone occurred a few times. The chain joins TRBV6-6 to TRBJ1-1; perhaps TRBD1 as D (6 bases). V lost 0 bases, J lost 3 bases, and 8 bases lay in between. CDR1 and CDR2 (germline): MNHNY, SVGAGI (reference sequence). The CDR3 contains 14 residues. The CDR3 reads CASSYSRGYTEAFF. The CDR3 nucleotides are TGTGCCAGCAGTTACTCTAGGGGGTACACTGAAGCTTTCTTT.

The chain has TRBV4-2 and TRBJ1-1; D is unclear. V lost 1 base and J lost 2, with 17 bases in between. This CDR3 comprises 17 residues. The germline CDR1 and CDR2 sequences are LGHNA and YNFKEQ. The CDR3, as DNA: TGTGCCAGCAGCCAAGTTGCGCGCGGAGGGAGAAACACTGAAGCTTTCTTT. This translates into CASSQVARGGRNTEAFF.

The rearrangement joins TRBV6-5 to TRBJ2-7; 10 nucleotides line up with TRBD2. Trimming took 7 bases from V and 2 from J; bases not matched to a gene: 5. Germline V gives CDR1 MNHEY, CDR2 SVGAGI. This CDR3 is 14 amino acids long. CDR3 loop: CASIAGGPPYEQYF. CDR3 DNA: TGTGCCAGCATAGCGGGGGGTCCACCCTACGAGCAGTACTTC.

This clone was observed once. This chain uses TRBV29-1 with TRBJ2-2; 7 bases match TRBD2. CDR3 length: 15 amino acids. Germline lookup yields CDR1 SQVTM and CDR2 ANQGSEA. The junction had 10 bases not matched to a gene; V was cut back by 3 bases and J by 6 bases. CDR3 in DNA: TGCAGCGTTGACCCCGGACTAGGAGTTCCCGGGGAGCTGTTTTTT. It codes for CSVDPGLGVPGELFF.

In this sample, this clone turned up once. The chain couples TRBV2 to TRBJ2-5; the match to TRBD1 covers 8 bases. With 4 bases clipped from V and 5 bases from J, the junction kept 9 bases outside the gene matches. This CDR3 region has 15 residues. Germline-derived CDR1 and CDR2 are SNHLY and FYNNEI. CDR3 nucleotides: TGTGCCAGCAGTGTTACAGGGGGAGTAGGGGAGACCCAGTACTTC. This translates into CASSVTGGVGETQYF. The full variable domain, rest sourced from reference TRBV2 and TRBJ2-5, is EPEVTQTPSHQVTQMGQEVILRCVPISNHLYFYWYRQILGQKVEFLVSFYNNEISEKSEIFDDQFSVERPDGSNFTLKIRSTKLEDSAMYFCASSVTGGVGETQYFGPGTRLLVL.

This clone has only a few counts. The chain uses TRBV5-8 and TRBJ1-2; possible D gene TRBD1, 5 bases. Germline assignment: CDR1 SGHTS and CDR2 YDEGEE. The CDR3 length is 12 residues. Trimming left V 2 bases short and J 8 bases short, with 10 bases between. The CDR3 sequence is CASSLRQSGYTF. The CDR3, as DNA: TGTGCCAGCAGCTTACGACAGTCGGGCTACACCTTC.

The rearrangement uses TRBV18 and TRBJ2-2, with 7 positions matching TRBD1. Germline loops: CDR1 KGHSH, CDR2 LQKENI. This CDR3 region has 16 residues. V trimming: 4 bases; J trimming: 1 base; junction bases outside the gene matches: 6. The CDR3 protein is CASSRTGPVNTGELFF. The CDR3 DNA reads as TGTGCCAGCTCACGGACAGGCCCGGTGAACACCGGGGAGCTGTTTTTT.

V is TRBV5-1 and J is TRBJ1-5, with D unresolved. The CDR3 extends over 14 amino acids. Per germline, CDR1 SGHRS and CDR2 YFSETQ. The V gene lost 1 base and the J gene lost 3 bases, with 8 bases spanning the gap. In DNA, the CDR3 is TGCGCCAGCAGCTTGAATAGCAACAATCAGCCCCAGCATTTT. Its protein is CASSLNSNNQPQHF.

This clone has just a few counts. V is TRBV10-1 and J is TRBJ1-1; tentative D call: TRBD1 (6 bases). This CDR3 is 15 amino acids long. Germline V CDR1 and CDR2: WNHNN, SYGVQD (reference sequence). Trimming removed 4 bases from V and 0 bases from J, with 12 bases in between. CDR3 loop: CASSGGQTMNTEAFF. The CDR3 region has the DNA TGCGCCAGCAGTGGCGGACAGACGATGAACACTGAAGCTTTCTTT.

Remarks on this clone: Other DNA variants within this sample encode the same CDR3. CDR3 nucleotide sequence: TGTGCCAGCAGTTACGGCGGGGGCGGGTACGAGCAGTACTTC. It translates to CASSYGGGGYEQYF. The chain joins TRBV6-5 to TRBJ2-7; a possible D gene is TRBD2 (7 bases). Germline V gives CDR1 MNHEY, CDR2 SVGAGI. The V end was cut by 2 bases, the J end by 4 bases, with 12 bases between. The CDR3 runs to 14 residues.

The V gene is TRBV5-4, the J gene TRBJ1-4; TRBD1 aligns across 9 bases. CDR1 and CDR2 (germline): SGHNT, YYREEE (reference sequence). This CDR3 contains 15 residues. The junction had 4 bases not matched to a gene; V was cut back by 4 bases and J by 3 bases. CDR3 DNA: TGTGCCAGCAGCCTGGGACAGGGCCCTAATGAAAAACTGTTTTTT. It is translated as CASSLGQGPNEKLFF. Using reference TRBV5-4 and TRBJ1-4 for the parts outside the CDR3, the full variable domain is ETGVTQSPTHLIKTRGQQVTLRCSSQSGHNTVSWYQQALGQGPQFIFQYYREEENGRGNFPPRFSGLQFPNYSSELNVNALELDDSALYLCASSLGQGPNEKLFFGSGTQLSVL.

V and J are TRBV29-1 and TRBJ1-2; D is perhaps TRBD1 (5 bases). The CDR3 spans 13 residues. Germline-derived CDR1 and CDR2 are SQVTM and ANQGSEA. V was clipped by 4 bases and J by 7 bases, with 16 bases between them. Here the CDR3 reads CSVAAGERLGYTF. The CDR3 DNA reads TGCAGCGTTGCCGCGGGGGAACGGCTTGGCTACACCTTC.

The chain joins TRBV7-9 to TRBJ2-7; TRBD1 matches 8 bases. The V and J ends lost 3 bases and 7 bases, in that order; junction bases with no gene match: 14. This CDR3 is 16 amino acids long. The germline V gene encodes CDR1 SEHNR and CDR2 FQNEAQ (reference sequence). CDR3 nucleotides: TGTGCCAGCAGCTTGCCAGGGGGCTCATTTTCGGGTGAGCAGTACTTC. It encodes CASSLPGGSFSGEQYF. Together with reference TRBV7-9 and TRBJ2-7, the CDR3 gives the full variable domain: DTGVSQNPRHKITKRGQNVTFRCDPISEHNRLYWYRQTLGQGPEFLTYFQNEAQLEKSRLLSDRFSAERPKGSFSTLEIQRTEQGDSAMYLCASSLPGGSFSGEQYFGPGTRLTVT.

The rearrangement links TRBV18 to TRBJ2-4; no reliable D call. Trimming cost V 8 bases and J 0 bases, with 8 bases left between them. Germline CDR1 is KGHSH and CDR2 is LQKENI. The CDR3 loop spans 13 amino acids. This CDR3 reads CASVQLAKNIQYF. The CDR3 DNA follows: TGTGCCAGCGTACAGTTAGCCAAAAACATTCAGTACTTC.

The chain has TRBV9 and TRBJ2-7; the D gene is possibly TRBD2 (5 bases). V shed 3 bases and J shed 4 bases, with 11 bases lying between them. CDR1 SGDLS and CDR2 YYNGEE come from the germline V gene. CDR3 length equals 13 residues. The CDR3 loop is CASSGTSSYEQYF. Written as DNA, the CDR3 is TGTGCCAGCAGCGGTACTAGTAGTTACGAGCAGTACTTC.

The CDR3: CASSLAAGWVGELFF. CDR3 bases: TGTGCCAGCAGCTTGGCCGCAGGCTGGGTCGGGGAGCTGTTTTTT. The J gene is TRBJ2-2, the V gene TRBV5-4; D is uncertain. Trimming stripped 0 bases from V and 7 bases from J, with 13 bases between. Germline V gene sequence: CDR1 SGHNT, CDR2 YYREEE (reference sequence). CDR3 size: 15 residues.

This clone was recorded only once. This chain joins TRBV29-1 and TRBJ1-2; TRBD1 is a possible D gene (5 bases). With 6 bases removed from V and 2 bases from J, the gap between germline ends came to 10 bases. Germline V gene sequence: CDR1 SQVTM, CDR2 ANQGSEA. CDR3 length: 12 residues. The chain's CDR3 is CSVVTVNYGYTF. In DNA, the CDR3 is TGCAGCGTCGTGACAGTAAACTATGGCTACACCTTC.